This T cell receptor (beta chain) was profiled in a study of beta chain features in type 1 diabetes. The germline V gene has CDR1 MNHNY and CDR2 SVGAGI (reference sequence). This CDR3 is 11 amino acids long. V lost 6 bases and J 5 bases, leaving 7 bases between the germline ends. The authors reverse transcribed all of the isolated RNA, so sequencing captured expressed TCRB transcripts. Approximately 3.6 million reads per sample on average were obtained from naive, central memory and regulatory T cell samples. Sequencing was performed with immunoSEQ multiplex PCR; in TCRdb, only in-frame clones are kept and a portion is missing. Seen here are hundreds of thousands of clones, 13% to 15% observed once, and the top ten hold about 0.026%.

Sequenced material: naive CD4+ T cells from blood. The receptor's source is a woman in her thirties or forties in good health. V usage is TRBV6-6 and J usage is TRBJ2-5; no firm D call. In DNA, the CDR3 is TGTGCCAGCAGCTCAGCGGAGACCCAGTACTTC. Protein: CASSSAETQYF.